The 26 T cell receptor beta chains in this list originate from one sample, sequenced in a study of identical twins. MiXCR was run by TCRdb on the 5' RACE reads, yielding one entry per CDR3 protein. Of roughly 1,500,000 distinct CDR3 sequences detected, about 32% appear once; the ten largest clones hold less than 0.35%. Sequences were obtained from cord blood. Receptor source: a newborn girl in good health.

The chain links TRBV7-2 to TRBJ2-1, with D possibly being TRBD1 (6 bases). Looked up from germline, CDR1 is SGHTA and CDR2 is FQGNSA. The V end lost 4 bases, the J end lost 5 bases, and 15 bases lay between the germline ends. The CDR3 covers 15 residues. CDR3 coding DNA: TGTGCCAGCAGCTCGGGACACGGGGTTCACAATGAGCAGTTCTTC. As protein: CASSSGHGVHNEQFF.

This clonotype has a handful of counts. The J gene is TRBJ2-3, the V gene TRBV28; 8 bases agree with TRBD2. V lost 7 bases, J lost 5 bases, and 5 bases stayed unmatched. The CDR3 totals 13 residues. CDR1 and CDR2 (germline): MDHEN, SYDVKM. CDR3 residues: CASMSGGGDTQYF. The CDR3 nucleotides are TGTGCCAGCATGTCGGGAGGGGGAGATACGCAGTATTTT.

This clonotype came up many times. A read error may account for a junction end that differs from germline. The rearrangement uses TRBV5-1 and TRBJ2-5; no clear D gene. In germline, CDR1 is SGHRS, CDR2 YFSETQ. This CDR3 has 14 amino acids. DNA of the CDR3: TGTGCCAGCAGTTTAGGGCAGGCCCAAGAGACCCAGTACTTC. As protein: CASSLGQAQETQYF.

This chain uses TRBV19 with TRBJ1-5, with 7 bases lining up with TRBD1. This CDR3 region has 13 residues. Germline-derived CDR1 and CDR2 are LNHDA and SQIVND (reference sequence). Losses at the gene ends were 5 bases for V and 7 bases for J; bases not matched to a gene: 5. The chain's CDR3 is CASSRGQAQPQHF. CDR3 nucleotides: TGTGCCAGTAGTCGCGGACAGGCCCAGCCCCAGCATTTT.

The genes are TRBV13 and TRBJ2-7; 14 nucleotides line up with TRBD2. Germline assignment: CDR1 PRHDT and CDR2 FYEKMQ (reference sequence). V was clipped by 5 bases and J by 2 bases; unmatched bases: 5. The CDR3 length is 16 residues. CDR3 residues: CASSDRLAGGPYEQYF. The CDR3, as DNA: TGTGCCAGCAGCGATAGACTAGCGGGAGGGCCCTACGAGCAGTACTTC. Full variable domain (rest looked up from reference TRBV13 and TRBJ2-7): AAGVIQSPRHLIKEKRETATLKCYPIPRHDTVYWYQQGPGQDPQFLISFYEKMQSDKGSIPDRFSAQQFSDYHSELNMSSLELGDSALYFCASSDRLAGGPYEQYFGPGTRLTVT.

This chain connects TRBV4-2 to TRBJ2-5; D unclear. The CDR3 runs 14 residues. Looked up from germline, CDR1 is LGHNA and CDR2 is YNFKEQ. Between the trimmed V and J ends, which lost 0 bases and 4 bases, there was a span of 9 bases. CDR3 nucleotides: TGTGCCAGCAGCCAAGACCCCTTAGGAGAGACCCAGTACTTC. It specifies CASSQDPLGETQYF.

CDR3 residues: CASSSPDRVGYTF. The CDR3 DNA is TGTGCCAGCAGTTCTCCCGACAGGGTTGGCTACACCTTC. The V gene is TRBV6-5, the J gene TRBJ1-2, with 7 bases identical to TRBD1. The CDR3 consists of 13 residues. V dropped 4 bases and J dropped 7; count of bases not matched to a gene: 6. The germline V gene encodes CDR1 MNHEY and CDR2 SVGAGI.

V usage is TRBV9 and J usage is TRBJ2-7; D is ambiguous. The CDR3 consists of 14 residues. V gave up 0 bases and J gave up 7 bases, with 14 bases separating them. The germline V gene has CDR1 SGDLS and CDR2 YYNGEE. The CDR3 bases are TGTGCCAGCAGCGTAGAGGTCTCCTACAATGAGCAGTACTTC. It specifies CASSVEVSYNEQYF.

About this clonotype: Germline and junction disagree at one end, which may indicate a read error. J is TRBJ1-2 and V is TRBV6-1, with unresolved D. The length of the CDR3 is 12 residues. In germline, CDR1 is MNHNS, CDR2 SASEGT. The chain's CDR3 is CAGRLTSRGYTF. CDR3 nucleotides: TGTGCCGGCAGGTTGACAAGTCGTGGCTACACCTTC.

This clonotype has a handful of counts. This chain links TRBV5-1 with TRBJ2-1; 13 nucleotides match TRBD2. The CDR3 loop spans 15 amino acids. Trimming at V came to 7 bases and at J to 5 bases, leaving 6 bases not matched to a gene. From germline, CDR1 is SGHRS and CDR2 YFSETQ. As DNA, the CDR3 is TGCGCCAGCGGTAGGGGACTAGCGGGACACAATGAGCAGTTCTTC. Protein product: CASGRGLAGHNEQFF.

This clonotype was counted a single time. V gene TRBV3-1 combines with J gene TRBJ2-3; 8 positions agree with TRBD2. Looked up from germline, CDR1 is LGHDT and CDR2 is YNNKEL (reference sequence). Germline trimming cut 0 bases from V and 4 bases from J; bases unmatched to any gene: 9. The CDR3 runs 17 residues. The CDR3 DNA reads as TGTGCCAGCAGCCAAGATCTAACGGGGGGGCCGGCAGATACGCAGTATTTT. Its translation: CASSQDLTGGPADTQYF.

This CDR3 is CASSQETYSNQPQHF. CDR3 bases: TGTGCCAGCAGCCAAGAAACCTATAGCAATCAGCCCCAGCATTTT. The chain joins TRBV3-1 to TRBJ1-5; no reliable D call. The CDR3 is 15 amino acids. From germline, CDR1 is LGHDT and CDR2 YNNKEL (reference sequence). V dropped 0 bases and J dropped 0 bases, with 6 bases sitting between them.

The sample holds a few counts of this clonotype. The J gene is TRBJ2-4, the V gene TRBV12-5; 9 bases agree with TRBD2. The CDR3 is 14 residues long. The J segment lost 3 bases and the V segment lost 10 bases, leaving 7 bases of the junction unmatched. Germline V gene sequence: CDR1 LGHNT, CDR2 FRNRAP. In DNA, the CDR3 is TGTGCTATTCCGGGACTAGCAGACAAAAACATTCAGTACTTC. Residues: CAIPGLADKNIQYF.

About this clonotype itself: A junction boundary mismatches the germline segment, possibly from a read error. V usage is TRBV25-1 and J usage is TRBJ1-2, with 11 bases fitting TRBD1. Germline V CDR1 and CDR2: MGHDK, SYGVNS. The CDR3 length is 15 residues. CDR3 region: CASSSPDRGLDGYTF. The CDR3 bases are TGCGCCAGCAGTTCCCCGGACAGGGGGCTGGATGGCTACACCTTC.

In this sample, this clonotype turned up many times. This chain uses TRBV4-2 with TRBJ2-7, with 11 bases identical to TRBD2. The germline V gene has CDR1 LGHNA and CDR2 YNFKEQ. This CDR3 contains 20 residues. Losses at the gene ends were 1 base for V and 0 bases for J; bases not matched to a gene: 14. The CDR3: CASSQALRLAGRLFSYEQYF. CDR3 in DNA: TGTGCCAGCAGCCAAGCTCTGAGACTAGCGGGACGACTATTCTCCTACGAGCAGTACTTC.

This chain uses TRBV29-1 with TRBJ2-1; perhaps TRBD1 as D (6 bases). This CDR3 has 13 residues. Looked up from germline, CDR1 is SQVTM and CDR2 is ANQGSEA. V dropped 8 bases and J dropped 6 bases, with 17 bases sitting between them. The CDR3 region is CSLRGGRGNEQFF. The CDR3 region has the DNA TGCAGCCTCCGGGGTGGCAGGGGCAATGAGCAGTTCTTC.

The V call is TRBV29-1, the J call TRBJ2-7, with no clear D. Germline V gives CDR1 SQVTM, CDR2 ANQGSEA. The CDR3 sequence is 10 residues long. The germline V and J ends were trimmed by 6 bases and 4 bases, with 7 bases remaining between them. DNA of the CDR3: TGCAGCGTGATATCGTACGAGCAGTACTTC. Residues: CSVISYEQYF.

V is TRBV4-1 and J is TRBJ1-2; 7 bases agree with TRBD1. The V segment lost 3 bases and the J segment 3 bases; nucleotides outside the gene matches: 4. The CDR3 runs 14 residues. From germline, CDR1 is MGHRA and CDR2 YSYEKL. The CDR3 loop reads CASSQTGFDYGYTF. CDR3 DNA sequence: TGCGCCAGCAGCCAGACAGGGTTCGACTATGGCTACACCTTC.

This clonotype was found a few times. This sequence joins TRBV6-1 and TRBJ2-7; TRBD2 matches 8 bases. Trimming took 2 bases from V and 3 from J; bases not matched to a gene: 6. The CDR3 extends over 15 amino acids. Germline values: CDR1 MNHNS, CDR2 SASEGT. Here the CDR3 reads CASSESLAGLYEQYF. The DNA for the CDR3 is TGTGCCAGCAGTGAATCTTTAGCGGGGCTCTACGAGCAGTACTTC.

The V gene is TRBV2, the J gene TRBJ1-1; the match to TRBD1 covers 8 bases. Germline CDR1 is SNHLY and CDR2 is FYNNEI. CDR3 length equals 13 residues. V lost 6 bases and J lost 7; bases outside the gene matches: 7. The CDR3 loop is CASRADRGNEAFF. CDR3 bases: TGTGCCAGCAGGGCCGACAGGGGCAATGAAGCTTTCTTT.

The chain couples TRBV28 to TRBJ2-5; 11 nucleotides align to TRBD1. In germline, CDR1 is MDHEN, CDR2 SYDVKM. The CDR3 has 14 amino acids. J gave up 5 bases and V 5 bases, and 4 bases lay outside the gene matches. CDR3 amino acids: CASSRTGGLETQYF. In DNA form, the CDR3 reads TGTGCCAGCAGTCGGACAGGGGGCTTGGAGACCCAGTACTTC. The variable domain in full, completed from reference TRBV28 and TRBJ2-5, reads DVKVTQSSRYLVKRTGEKVFLECVQDMDHENMFWYRQDPGLGLRLIYFSYDVKMKEKGDIPEGYSVSREKKERFSLILESASTNQTSMYLCASSRTGGLETQYFGPGTRLLVL.

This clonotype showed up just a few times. This CDR3 reads CASSEAPILGQGSYGYTF. Written as DNA, the CDR3 is TGTGCCAGCAGTGAAGCGCCGATATTGGGACAGGGCAGCTATGGCTACACCTTC. The chain has TRBV6-1 and TRBJ1-2, with 9 bases lining up with TRBD1. CDR3 length equals 18 residues. Germline values: CDR1 MNHNS, CDR2 SASEGT. Losses at the gene ends were 0 bases for V and 4 bases for J; bases not matched to a gene: 12.

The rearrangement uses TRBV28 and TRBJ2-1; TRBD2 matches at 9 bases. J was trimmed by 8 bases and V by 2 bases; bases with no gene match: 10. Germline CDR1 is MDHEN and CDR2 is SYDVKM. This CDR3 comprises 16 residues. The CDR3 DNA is TGTGCCAGCAGTTTAAGGTTAGCGGGAGTGCCCCATGAGCAGTTCTTC. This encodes CASSLRLAGVPHEQFF.

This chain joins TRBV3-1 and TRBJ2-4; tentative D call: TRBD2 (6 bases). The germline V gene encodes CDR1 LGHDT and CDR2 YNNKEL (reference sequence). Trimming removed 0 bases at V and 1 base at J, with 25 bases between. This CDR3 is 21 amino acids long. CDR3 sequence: CASSQERLAAKAPRAKNIQYF. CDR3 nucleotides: TGTGCCAGCAGCCAAGAGCGCTTAGCGGCAAAGGCCCCCAGGGCCAAAAACATTCAGTACTTC.

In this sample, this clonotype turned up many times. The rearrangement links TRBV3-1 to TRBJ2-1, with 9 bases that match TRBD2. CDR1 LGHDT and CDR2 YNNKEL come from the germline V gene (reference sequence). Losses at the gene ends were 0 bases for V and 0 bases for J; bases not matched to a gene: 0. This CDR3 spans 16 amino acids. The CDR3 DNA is TGTGCCAGCAGCCAAGATAGCGGGAGCTCCTACAATGAGCAGTTCTTC. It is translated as CASSQDSGSSYNEQFF.

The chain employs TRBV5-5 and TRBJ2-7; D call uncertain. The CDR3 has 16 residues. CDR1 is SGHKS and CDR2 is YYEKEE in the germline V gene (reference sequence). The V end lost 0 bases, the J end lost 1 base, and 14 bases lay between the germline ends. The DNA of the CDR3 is TGTGCCAGCAGCTTGGGGCACATGGCAGTTTCCTACGAGCAGTACTTC. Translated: CASSLGHMAVSYEQYF.